This TCR beta chain was captured in a study of T cells in localized non-small cell lung cancer. CDR1 and CDR2 (germline): SEHNR, FQNEAQ (reference sequence). V lost 4 bases, J lost 0 bases, and 21 bases lay in between. There are 18 residues in the CDR3. Generated by immunoSEQ multiplex PCR, the TCRdb table keeps only in-frame clones and is missing some. The data contain tens of thousands of clones, roughly 90% of them singletons. Study results and caveats: There were a median 57 of the top 100 tumor clones appearing in adjacent lung. Uninvolved adjacent lung had more T cell clonality than any other tissue, topping tumor.

To note about this clone: Its specificity is not known.

The TCR originated in a woman aged 40-70 years with stage I lung adenocarcinoma. This specimen was peripheral blood, taken before any cancer treatment. V usage is TRBV7-9 and J usage is TRBJ1-2; no clear D gene. The CDR3 reads CASSYLVGQPLTNYGYTF. In nucleotides, the CDR3 is TGTGCCAGCAGCTATCTAGTTGGCCAACCGCTGACTAACTATGGCTACACCTTC.